These T cell receptor beta chains were read from a single sample in a study of cytomegalovirus exposure and HLA in healthy donors. The method was immunoSEQ multiplex PCR; TCRdb's version includes in-frame clones alone and lacks a portion of them. The sample lists about 170,000 clones; 80% were seen once. Sequencing was done on a sample of PBMCs. The receptor set was obtained from a woman aged 50 to 60 in good health and CMV-seropositive. Both conserved end residues are part of each CDR3. A D gene is named only where the DNA matches it firmly. Size is stated for part of the rows, as once, few or many counts, or as a class when the clone is expanded.

.,TRBV19,14,.,TRBJ1-5,TGTGCCGCACGGCCTGGGCCGATCGATCAGCCCCAGCATTTT,CAARPGPIDQPQHF
.,TRBV11-2,15,TRBD2,TRBJ2-7,TGTGCCAGCAGCGCCACTAGCGGGGTCTCCTACGAGCAGTACTTC,CASSATSGVSYEQYF
.,TRBV19,14,.,TRBJ2-7,TGTGCCAGTAGCTACAGGGTTCTAACCTACGAGCAGTACTTC,CASSYRVLTYEQYF
.,TRBV27,13,.,TRBJ1-3,TGTGCCAGCAGCACAACCCCGCTAAACACCATATATTTT,CASSTTPLNTIYF
once,TRBV19,14,TRBD2,TRBJ2-1,TGTGCCAGTAGGCGGACTAGCGTCTACAATGAGCAGTTCTTC,CASRRTSVYNEQFF
.,TRBV28,16,.,TRBJ1-5,TGTGCCAGCCAAAAGGGACATCGCTATAGCAATCAGCCCCAGCATTTT,CASQKGHRYSNQPQHF
.,TRBV9,12,TRBD1,TRBJ1-2,TGTGCCAGCCGAACAGGGGAATCAGGCTACACCTTC,CASRTGESGYTF
.,TRBV28,12,.,TRBJ2-7,TGTGCCAGCAGTTCTTCCGGACAGCCCCCGTACTTC,CASSSSGQPPYF
.,TRBV5-4,15,TRBD2,TRBJ2-3,TGTGCCAGCAGCTTGAAGCGGGAGGGCACAGATACGCAGTATTTT,CASSLKREGTDTQYF
.,TRBV5-1,14,.,TRBJ2-1,TGCGCCAGCAGCCCTCAGCGGGTAGCGGATGAGCAGTTCTTC,CASSPQRVADEQFF
.,TRBV9,18,.,TRBJ1-2,TGTGCCAGCAGCGAACGATGGGCCAGCCTACCTCCTAACTATGGCTACACCTTC,CASSERWASLPPNYGYTF
once,TRBV6-4,13,.,TRBJ2-1,TGTGCCAGCAGTGACTCTCAACGGGGTGAGCAGTTCTTC,CASSDSQRGEQFF
.,TRBV2,15,TRBD1,TRBJ2-7,TGTGCCAGCCCGGGACAGGGGGAAATGATCGACGAGCAGTACTTC,CASPGQGEMIDEQYF
few,TRBV5-1,13,.,TRBJ1-6,TGCGCCAGCAGCTTGTCCTCGGATTCACCCCTCCACTTT,CASSLSSDSPLHF
few,TRBV7-8,12,.,TRBJ2-3,TGTGCCAGCAGCGACAGAACAGATACGCAGTATTTT,CASSDRTDTQYF
.,TRBV5-1,16,TRBD1,TRBJ1-1,TGCGCCAGCAGCTTGGGGCCAGGGGGCACCGGCACTGAAGCTTTCTTT,CASSLGPGGTGTEAFF
.,TRBV7-3,15,TRBD2,TRBJ2-1,TGTGCCAGCAGCTTACTGGGCGGGGGGGTAAATGAGCAGTTCTTC,CASSLLGGGVNEQFF
.,TRBV28,15,TRBD2,TRBJ2-7,TGTGCCAGCAGCGCCGCGGGGGGGCGGTCCTACGAGCAGTACTTC,CASSAAGGRSYEQYF
few,TRBV11-3,14,.,TRBJ2-2,TGTGCCAGCAGCTTAGACCACTATACCGGGGAGCTGTTTTTT,CASSLDHYTGELFF
.,TRBV2,15,TRBD2,TRBJ2-7,TGTGCCAGCATCTCGTCTGCGGGAGTCTTCAACGAGCAGTACTTC,CASISSAGVFNEQYF
few,TRBV4-2,11,.,TRBJ1-1,TGTGCCAGCAGCCAAGACTCCCCTCTTTTCTTT,CASSQDSPLFF
.,TRBV19,15,TRBD2,TRBJ2-2,TGTGCCAGTAGTCCCCAGCGGGGAGGCACCGGGGAGCTGTTTTTT,CASSPQRGGTGELFF
.,TRBV27,13,.,TRBJ1-5,TGTGCCAGCGGAGATTATAGCAATCAGCCCCAGCATTTT,CASGDYSNQPQHF
.,TRBV7-8,16,.,TRBJ2-1,TGTGCCAGCAGCTACACAATATCAGCGCGCCCGAATGAGCAGTTCTTC,CASSYTISARPNEQFF
.,TRBV4-3,15,.,TRBJ2-1,TGCGCCAGCAGCCAAGGCCTTGCGGGTTACAATGAGCAGTTCTTC,CASSQGLAGYNEQFF
once,TRBV5-1,12,.,TRBJ2-4,TGCGCCAGCAGCCTCCATCGGGACATTCAGTACTTC,CASSLHRDIQYF
.,TRBV9,15,TRBD2,TRBJ2-7,TGTGCCAGCAGCGTAGGGGCTAGCGGAACCTACGAGCAGTACTTC,CASSVGASGTYEQYF
.,TRBV11-2,15,TRBD2,TRBJ2-7,TGTGCCAGCAGTCCCGGACTAGCGGCTATGCGCGAGCAGTACTTC,CASSPGLAAMREQYF
.,TRBV5-1,16,TRBD1,TRBJ2-1,TGCGCCAGCAGTTTTTCACCACAGGGGTCCTACAATGAGCAGTTCTTC,CASSFSPQGSYNEQFF
few,TRBV18,17,.,TRBJ1-3,TGTGCCAGCTCTTCAGGACGGACTCGCCTCTCTGGAAACACCATATATTTT,CASSSGRTRLSGNTIYF
.,TRBV5-1,14,.,TRBJ1-1,TGCGCCAGCCGGGGGGCCGTGATGAACACTGAAGCTTTCTTT,CASRGAVMNTEAFF
.,TRBV7-2,13,.,TRBJ2-3,TGTGCCAGCAGCTTAGCTAGCAGCGATACGCAGTATTTT,CASSLASSDTQYF
.,TRBV9,17,TRBD2,TRBJ2-3,TGTGCCAGCAGCGTTGGACTAGCGGGGGGTTCCACAGATACGCAGTATTTT,CASSVGLAGGSTDTQYF
.,TRBV28,16,TRBD2,TRBJ2-1,TGTGCCAGCAGTTTGTCTAGCGGGAGGGCCTATGATGAGCAGTTCTTC,CASSLSSGRAYDEQFF
.,TRBV2,11,.,TRBJ2-1,TGTGCCAGCGGGAGCTACGATGAGCAGTTCTTC,CASGSYDEQFF
.,TRBV9,14,.,TRBJ1-1,TGTGCCAGCAGCGTAGGAGGCTTGAGCACTGAAGCTTTCTTT,CASSVGGLSTEAFF
.,TRBV11-2,14,TRBD1,TRBJ1-1,TGTGCCAGCAGCGTGCTCGGGACAGCTACAGAAGCTTTCTTT,CASSVLGTATEAFF
.,TRBV7-8,13,.,TRBJ1-1,TGTGCCAGCAGCTTACAGGAGAACACTGAAGCTTTCTTT,CASSLQENTEAFF
.,TRBV7-9,15,TRBD1,TRBJ1-1,TGTGCCAGCAGCTTGATGCGGACAGGGAACACTGAAGCTTTCTTT,CASSLMRTGNTEAFF
.,TRBV5-1,16,TRBD2,TRBJ2-1,TGCGCCAGCAGCTTGAACTTAGCGGGGGGTAACAATGAGCAGTTCTTC,CASSLNLAGGNNEQFF
.,TRBV11-3,15,.,TRBJ2-3,TGTGCCAGCAGCTTTTCAGGGGAGAGGTCGGATACGCAGTATTTT,CASSFSGERSDTQYF
once,TRBV19,13,TRBD1,TRBJ1-1,TGTGCCAGTAGTACACAGGGGAGTCTTGAAGCTTTCTTT,CASSTQGSLEAFF
.,TRBV5-1,15,.,TRBJ1-1,TGCGCCAGCAGCTTGGCCGATAGCCGAGGGACTGAAGCTTTCTTT,CASSLADSRGTEAFF
.,TRBV11-2,15,TRBD2,TRBJ2-1,TGTGCCAGCACCTTTAGCGGGTCACTGGCGTATGAGCAGTTCTTC,CASTFSGSLAYEQFF
.,TRBV25-1,16,TRBD1,TRBJ1-6,TGTGCCAGCAGTGAAGTAGGGACAGGGAGTAATTCACCCCTCCACTTT,CASSEVGTGSNSPLHF
.,TRBV7-2,14,.,TRBJ2-7,TGTGCCAGCAGCTTAGGGGCCGGGGCCTACGAGCAGTACTTC,CASSLGAGAYEQYF
once,TRBV28,15,TRBD2,TRBJ2-5,TGTGCCAGCAGTCATACCGGACTAGCGGGCGAGACCCAGTACTTC,CASSHTGLAGETQYF
.,TRBV7-2,15,.,TRBJ1-1,TGTGCCAGCAGCCCTCGGTCGGGGGGAGGGACTGAAGCTTTCTTT,CASSPRSGGGTEAFF
.,TRBV4-2,16,TRBD1,TRBJ2-2,TGTGCCAGCAGCCACGGACAGGGGGCCGTGTCCGGGGAGCTGTTTTTT,CASSHGQGAVSGELFF
.,TRBV6-1,15,.,TRBJ2-3,TGTGCCAGCAGTGAAGGGTACCAGAGGACAGATACGCAGTATTTT,CASSEGYQRTDTQYF
.,TRBV7-2,14,.,TRBJ1-5,TGTGCCAGCAGCGCGCGGGGGGGAAATCAGCCCCAGCATTTT,CASSARGGNQPQHF
.,TRBV5-1,15,TRBD1,TRBJ2-1,TGCGCCAGCAGCTCCCGGGACAGTCAAAACAATGAGCAGTTCTTC,CASSSRDSQNNEQFF
.,TRBV7-3,16,.,TRBJ2-6,TGTGCCAGCAGCTGGAGGAAGGGTGACGGGGCCAACGTCCTGACTTTC,CASSWRKGDGANVLTF
.,TRBV6-5,15,.,TRBJ1-2,TGTGCCAGCAGTGTGACACCCGAAATCCTCTATGGCTACACCTTC,CASSVTPEILYGYTF
.,TRBV7-2,13,.,TRBJ1-2,TGTGCCAGCAGCCAAGGACTGCTCTATGGCTACACCTTC,CASSQGLLYGYTF
.,TRBV7-2,14,TRBD1,TRBJ1-1,TGTGCCAGCAGTTTTGACAGGGGGAGCACTGAAGCTTTCTTT,CASSFDRGSTEAFF
.,TRBV7-9,13,.,TRBJ2-3,TGTGCCAGCACCACCCGGGGCACAGATACGCAGTATTTT,CASTTRGTDTQYF
.,TRBV7-2,12,TRBD1,TRBJ1-1,TGTGCCAGCAGCTCCGGACAGGGCGGTGCTTTCTTT,CASSSGQGGAFF
.,TRBV7-2,14,.,TRBJ1-6,TGTGCCAGCAGCGTCCAGTCAGGGCTCACACCCCTCCACTTT,CASSVQSGLTPLHF